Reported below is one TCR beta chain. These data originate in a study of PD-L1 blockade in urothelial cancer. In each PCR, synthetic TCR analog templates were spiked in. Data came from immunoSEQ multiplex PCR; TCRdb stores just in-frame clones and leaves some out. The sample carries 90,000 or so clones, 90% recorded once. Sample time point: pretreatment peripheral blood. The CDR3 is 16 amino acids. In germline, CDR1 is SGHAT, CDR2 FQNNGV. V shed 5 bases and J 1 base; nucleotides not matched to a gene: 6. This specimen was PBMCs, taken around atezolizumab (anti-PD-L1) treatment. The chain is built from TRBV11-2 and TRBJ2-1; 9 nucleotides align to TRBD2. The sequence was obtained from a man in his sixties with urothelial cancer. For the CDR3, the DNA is TGTGCCAGCAGCAACCGAGCGGGAGGTTCCTACAATGAGCAGTTCTTC. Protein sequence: CASSNRAGGSYNEQFF. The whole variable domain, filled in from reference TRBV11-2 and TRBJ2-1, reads EAGVAQSPRYKIIEKRQSVAFWCNPISGHATLYWYQQILGQGPKLLIQFQNNGVVDDSQLPKDRFSAERLKGVDSTLKIQPAKLEDSAVYLCASSNRAGGSYNEQFFGPGTRLTVL.